Below are 21 T cell receptor beta chains sequenced from a single sample in a study of glioma-infiltrating T cells after dendritic cell vaccination. Documented time point: after dendritic cell vaccination, including at tumor progression/relapse. Profiling relied on immunoSEQ multiplex PCR, and the TCRdb table lists in-frame clones only, not all of them. This sample has tens of thousands of clones; around 83% occur once, and the top ten carry 6.8%. Here the sequenced sample was blood, taken after dendritic cell vaccination. All receptors come from a human donor with glioblastoma.

This clone was seen a few times. The rearrangement joins TRBV10-3 to TRBJ2-2; TRBD1 matches 7 bases. After removal of 6 bases from V and 3 bases from J, the junction contained 10 bases not matched to a gene. The CDR3 spans 16 residues. Germline assignment: CDR1 ENHRY and CDR2 SYGVKD. CDR3 region: CAIRTTGAPDTGELFF. In DNA form, the CDR3 reads TGTGCCATCAGGACTACAGGGGCCCCAGACACCGGGGAGCTGTTTTTT.

The genes are TRBV5-6 and TRBJ1-2; TRBD1 matches 9 bases. Germline V lookup: CDR1 SGHDT, CDR2 YYEEEE. This CDR3 has 14 amino acids. V trimming: 4 bases; J trimming: 1 base; junction bases outside the gene matches: 2. CDR3 sequence: CASSRTGVNYGYTF. The CDR3 nucleotides are TGTGCCAGCAGCCGGACAGGGGTTAACTATGGCTACACCTTC.

V and J are TRBV11-2 and TRBJ2-3; 15 nucleotides align to TRBD2. The CDR3 is made up of 16 amino acids. The germline CDR1 and CDR2 sequences are SGHAT and FQNNGV. Trimming took 6 bases from V and 4 from J; bases not matched to a gene: 5. CDR3 bases: TGTGCCAGCAGAGGACTAGCGGGGGGGCGTGCAGATACGCAGTATTTT. It encodes CASRGLAGGRADTQYF.

The chain employs TRBV27 and TRBJ2-4; tentative D call: TRBD2 (5 bases). The V gene's germline CDR1 is MNHEY and CDR2 SMNVEV (reference sequence). V was pared by 1 base and J by 0 bases, with 10 bases between. The CDR3 loop spans 16 amino acids. The CDR3 protein is CASSLLEDLAKNIQYF. The CDR3 region has the DNA TGTGCCAGCAGTTTATTGGAGGACCTAGCCAAAAACATTCAGTACTTC.

The chain uses TRBV10-1 and TRBJ1-2; possible D gene TRBD1, 6 bases. V shed 1 base and J shed 2 bases, with 11 bases lying between them. The CDR3 totals 15 residues. The germline V gene has CDR1 WNHNN and CDR2 SYGVQD (reference sequence). The CDR3 spells CASSECLDSNYGYTF. The CDR3 DNA reads as TGCGCCAGCAGTGAGTGCTTGGACAGCAACTATGGCTACACCTTC.

The chain carries TRBV4-1 and TRBJ2-3; D is possibly TRBD1 (5 bases). The germline V and J ends were trimmed by 1 base and 1 base, with 9 bases remaining between them. Germline V gene data show CDR1 as MGHRA and CDR2 as YSYEKL. This CDR3 region has 15 residues. CDR3 sequence (DNA): TGCGCCAGCAGCCAAGGCCAAGGGGGCACAGATACGCAGTATTTT. This gives the protein CASSQGQGGTDTQYF.

CDR3 nucleotide sequence: TGCGCCAGCAGCCCCCCAGACAGTCGGAACACTGAAGCTTTCTTT. It encodes CASSPPDSRNTEAFF. The chain is built from TRBV4-3 and TRBJ1-1, with D possibly matching TRBD1 (5 bases). Germline assignment: CDR1 LGHNA and CDR2 YSLEER. This CDR3 comprises 15 residues. V was trimmed by 4 bases and J by 1 base, leaving 13 bases between them.

The rearrangement uses TRBV6-1 and TRBJ2-1; D not certain. The CDR3 has 15 amino acids. Germline V gene lookup returns CDR1 MNHNS and CDR2 SASEGT. Trimming pared 3 bases from V and 0 bases from J, leaving 9 bases between. CDR3: CASSDRFSSYNEQFF. The CDR3 nucleotides are TGTGCCAGCAGTGACAGGTTCAGCTCCTACAATGAGCAGTTCTTC.

The chain employs TRBV5-5 and TRBJ2-5; 10 nucleotides agree with TRBD1. Germline loops: CDR1 SGHKS, CDR2 YYEKEE (reference sequence). V dropped 4 bases and J dropped 2; count of bases not matched to a gene: 5. This CDR3 region has 15 residues. In DNA form, the CDR3 reads TGTGCCAGCAGCCTCTGGACAGGGGGACAAGAGACCCAGTACTTC. Amino acid sequence: CASSLWTGGQETQYF.

V and J are TRBV6-6 and TRBJ2-7; no firm D call. Trimming cost V 0 bases and J 6 bases, with 9 bases left between them. The CDR3 totals 13 residues. From germline, CDR1 is MNHNY and CDR2 SVGAGI (reference sequence). CDR3 region: CASSYSMASEQYF. For the CDR3, the DNA is TGTGCCAGCAGTTACTCGATGGCATCCGAGCAGTACTTC.

The chain recombines TRBV5-1 with TRBJ2-5, with D possibly TRBD1 on 6 matching bases. The J call could be wrong; TRBJ2-7 is a better fit for the DNA end. Germline assignment: CDR1 SGHRS and CDR2 YFSETQ. This CDR3 region has 14 residues. CDR3 protein: CASSLDGDNDEQYF. As DNA, the CDR3 is TGCGCCAGCAGCTTGGACGGGGACAACGACGAGCAGTACTTC.

This chain uses TRBV28 with TRBJ1-4; 10 bases align to TRBD1. The germline CDR1 and CDR2 sequences are MDHEN and SYDVKM. The CDR3 contains 15 residues. V was clipped by 6 bases and J by 5 bases; unmatched bases: 6. In DNA, the CDR3 is TGTGCCAGCAGCGAGCCGGGACAGGGGAATGAAAAACTGTTTTTT. Its protein is CASSEPGQGNEKLFF.

The chain recombines TRBV5-4 with TRBJ2-5; 8 bases align to TRBD2. Unmatched junction bases numbered 8, after V lost 5 bases and J lost 5 bases. Germline V lookup: CDR1 SGHNT, CDR2 YYREEE (reference sequence). The CDR3 is 14 amino acids. In nucleotides, the CDR3 is TGTGCCAGCAGGCTGGCGGGGGGCGGGGAGACCCAGTACTTC. Amino acids: CASRLAGGGETQYF.

The chain employs TRBV6-6 and TRBJ1-3; D unclear. Trimming stripped 2 bases from V and 0 bases from J, with 8 bases between. Germline V gene data show CDR1 as MNHNY and CDR2 as SVGAGI (reference sequence). CDR3 length equals 15 residues. The DNA of the CDR3 is TGTGCCAGCAGTTACGCGAGTTCCTCTGGAAACACCATATATTTT. This gives the protein CASSYASSSGNTIYF.

The chain couples TRBV29-1 to TRBJ2-1; D is possibly TRBD1 (5 bases). CDR3 size: 12 residues. Germline-derived CDR1 and CDR2 are SQVTM and ANQGSEA. Deletions cut 4 bases from V and 9 bases from J, with 13 bases between. Here the CDR3 DNA reads TGCAGCGTTGTTTACCAGGACACTGAGCAGTTCTTC. This codes for CSVVYQDTEQFF.

This CDR3 is CAWSVRSMPNTEAFF. CDR3 sequence (DNA): TGTGCCTGGAGTGTACGGTCCATGCCGAACACTGAAGCTTTCTTT. The chain recombines TRBV30 with TRBJ1-1; D not certain. This CDR3 has 15 residues. CDR1 is GTSNPN and CDR2 is SVGIG in the germline V gene (reference sequence). The V gene lost 0 bases and the J gene lost 1 base, with 12 bases spanning the gap.

This clone appeared a single time. This chain links TRBV28 with TRBJ1-2; no reliable D call. CDR3 length: 11 amino acids. The germline V and J ends were trimmed by 6 bases and 1 base, with 3 bases remaining between them. CDR1 is MDHEN and CDR2 is SYDVKM in the germline V gene. The CDR3: CASRLNYGYTF. The CDR3 DNA reads as TGTGCCAGCAGACTTAACTATGGCTACACCTTC.

The chain carries TRBV5-1 and TRBJ2-1; a weak D match, TRBD2 (5 bases). Trimming took off 2 bases at V and 0 bases at J, with 12 bases between the two ends. The CDR3 covers 16 residues. Germline CDR1 reads SGHRS; CDR2 reads YFSETQ. CDR3 amino acids: CASSFQGGYSYNEQFF. As DNA, the CDR3 is TGCGCCAGCAGCTTTCAAGGAGGATACTCCTACAATGAGCAGTTCTTC.

This clone was detected once. The chain employs TRBV18 and TRBJ2-7, with D possibly TRBD1 on 5 matching bases. CDR3 size: 17 residues. Germline values: CDR1 KGHSH, CDR2 LQKENI. The V end was cut by 3 bases, the J end by 0 bases, with 18 bases between. The CDR3 region has the DNA TGTGCCAGCTCACCGGGGTCAGAGACAGCAAGCTCCTACGAGCAGTACTTC. Translation: CASSPGSETASSYEQYF.

The chain links TRBV13 to TRBJ2-5; D might be TRBD1 (6 bases). Germline V lookup: CDR1 PRHDT, CDR2 FYEKMQ (reference sequence). CDR3 size: 15 residues. V was clipped by 0 bases and J by 3 bases, with 11 bases between them. The CDR3 region has the DNA TGTGCCAGCAGCTTAGGCTTAAGGGGGAAAGAGACCCAGTACTTC. Translation: CASSLGLRGKETQYF.

The chain links TRBV15 to TRBJ1-1, with a possible D match to TRBD1 (5 bases). From germline, CDR1 is LNHNV and CDR2 YYDKDF (reference sequence). The V end was cut by 3 bases, the J end by 7 bases, with 6 bases between. This CDR3 is 11 amino acids long. The CDR3 nucleotides are TGTGCCACCAGCAGGGGGGGTGAAGCTTTCTTT. It yields the protein CATSRGGEAFF. The full variable domain, with the rest looked up from reference TRBV15 and TRBJ1-1, is DAMVIQNPRYQVTQFGKPVTLSCSQTLNHNVMYWYQQKSSQAPKLLFHYYDKDFNNEADTPDNFQSRRPNTSFCFLDIRSPGLGDTAMYLCATSRGGEAFFGQGTRLTVV.